One sample yielded the 31 T cell receptor beta chains listed below, sequenced in a study of blood T cell repertoires in COVID-19. Only in-frame clones appear in the TCRdb table, and some are missing; sequencing was by immunoSEQ multiplex PCR. The sample holds about 49,000 clones, around 90% seen once. The specimen sequenced was peripheral blood. These receptors were taken from a man older than 75 with acute or convalescent COVID-19.

This chain joins TRBV6-5 and TRBJ2-1, with TRBD1 matching over 9 bases. The CDR3 sequence is 14 residues long. The junction had 8 bases not matched to a gene; V was cut back by 6 bases and J by 8 bases. The germline CDR1 and CDR2 sequences are MNHEY and SVGAGI. The CDR3 here is CASSIITGGHEQFF. In nucleotides, the CDR3 is TGTGCCAGCAGCATTATTACAGGGGGCCATGAGCAGTTCTTC.

A single count supports this clone. J is TRBJ1-5 and V is TRBV7-9, with D perhaps matching TRBD1 (6 bases). V gave up 3 bases and J gave up 4 bases, with 10 bases separating them. The CDR3 loop spans 14 amino acids. In germline, CDR1 is SEHNR, CDR2 FQNEAQ (reference sequence). CDR3 sequence: CASSLEGGNQPQHF. Here the CDR3 DNA reads TGTGCCAGCAGCTTGGAAGGGGGAAATCAGCCCCAGCATTTT.

The V call is TRBV18, the J call TRBJ1-1, with 8 bases matching TRBD1. The CDR3 loop spans 17 amino acids. J lost 1 base, V lost 6 bases, and 13 bases had no gene match. CDR1 KGHSH and CDR2 LQKENI come from the germline V gene. CDR3 coding DNA: TGTGCCAGCTCCCCCAGGGGACAGGTGAAAGGGAACACTGAAGCTTTCTTT. Amino acid sequence: CASSPRGQVKGNTEAFF.

This clone has just one count. The rearrangement uses TRBV9 and TRBJ2-7; D perhaps matches TRBD1 (6 bases). The CDR3 is made up of 13 amino acids. V was cut by 0 bases and J by 7 bases, with 11 bases left in between. Germline V gene data show CDR1 as SGDLS and CDR2 as YYNGEE. The DNA for the CDR3 is TGTGCCAGCAGCGTAGACACAGGGCTGGAGCAGTACTTC. This translates into CASSVDTGLEQYF.

In DNA, the CDR3 is TGCAGTGCTAGATTCGGGGAGACCCAGTACTTC. Encoded protein: CSARFGETQYF. The V and J genes are TRBV20-1 and TRBJ2-5; D not certain. Germline V gene lookup returns CDR1 DFQATT and CDR2 SNEGSKA (reference sequence). The V end lost 2 bases, the J end lost 5 bases, and 6 bases lay between the germline ends. The CDR3 is 11 residues long.

The chain uses TRBV14 and TRBJ1-1; D unclear. V was trimmed by 0 bases and J by 6 bases, leaving 20 bases between them. This CDR3 is built from 17 residues. CDR1 is SGHDN, CDR2 FVKESK, per germline. The CDR3 protein is CASSQDGGLQTLSEAFF. As DNA, the CDR3 is TGTGCCAGCAGCCAAGATGGTGGTCTACAGACCCTATCTGAAGCTTTCTTT.

The chain employs TRBV7-9 and TRBJ2-5; D might be TRBD2 (5 bases). The germline V and J ends were trimmed by 5 bases and 5 bases, with 12 bases remaining between them. This CDR3 is built from 13 residues. Germline-derived CDR1 and CDR2 are SEHNR and FQNEAQ (reference sequence). The CDR3 DNA sequence: TGTGCCAGCAGCCTAGACCGGAGGGAGACCCAGTACTTC. Translation gives CASSLDRRETQYF. The full variable domain, completed using reference TRBV7-9 and TRBJ2-5, is DTGVSQNPRHKITKRGQNVTFRCDPISEHNRLYWYRQTLGQGPEFLTYFQNEAQLEKSRLLSDRFSAERPKGSFSTLEIQRTEQGDSAMYLCASSLDRRETQYFGPGTRLLVL.

This rearrangement joins TRBV6-5 to TRBJ1-1; 9 bases fit TRBD1. Germline trimming cut 6 bases from V and 6 bases from J; bases unmatched to any gene: 2. CDR3 size: 12 residues. Germline V gives CDR1 MNHEY, CDR2 SVGAGI. The CDR3 DNA follows: TGTGCCAGCAGAAGACAGGGGGCTGAAGCTTTCTTT. Encoded protein: CASRRQGAEAFF.

The rearrangement joins TRBV2 to TRBJ2-5; 8 bases line up with TRBD1. CDR1 is SNHLY and CDR2 is FYNNEI in the germline V gene. Trimming removed 6 bases from V and 4 bases from J; junction bases left unmatched: 10. The CDR3 is 15 residues long. The CDR3, as DNA: TGTGCCAGCAGGCCGACAGGGGTTCGCGGAGAGACCCAGTACTTC. Its translation is CASRPTGVRGETQYF.

The rearrangement uses TRBV10-3 and TRBJ1-1; D is possibly TRBD1 (5 bases). CDR1 and CDR2 (germline): ENHRY, SYGVKD. V was trimmed by 4 bases and J by 4 bases, leaving 16 bases between them. This CDR3 region has 15 residues. The DNA for the CDR3 is TGTGCCATCAGTGCGGATGGATTCGGGGGCACTGAAGCTTTCTTT. Translation gives CAISADGFGGTEAFF.

This clone was counted a few times. The chain uses TRBV27 and TRBJ2-1; TRBD2 might be the D (5 bases). The length of the CDR3 is 13 residues. V was pared by 6 bases and J by 8 bases, with 14 bases between. CDR1 and CDR2 (germline): MNHEY, SMNVEV (reference sequence). The CDR3 region has the DNA TGTGCCAGCAGCCTTATGTGGGGAGATGAGCAGTTCTTC. Encoded protein: CASSLMWGDEQFF.

The chain couples TRBV18 to TRBJ1-4; D is unclear. CDR3 length: 16 amino acids. Germline V CDR1 and CDR2: KGHSH, LQKENI. The ends were cut back, 3 bases at V and 2 bases at J, with 13 bases in the middle. The CDR3 nucleotides are TGTGCCAGCTCACCCCTGGAGGTGATGACTAATGAAAAACTGTTTTTT. Its translation: CASSPLEVMTNEKLFF.

The chain has TRBV5-1 and TRBJ2-1; D remains ambiguous. This CDR3 has 13 amino acids. Germline loops: CDR1 SGHRS, CDR2 YFSETQ. Trimming removed 0 bases from V and 7 bases from J, with 8 bases in between. This CDR3 is CASSLELRNEQFF. The CDR3 region has the DNA TGCGCCAGCAGCTTGGAGCTAAGAAATGAGCAGTTCTTC.

The gene calls are TRBV6-4 and TRBJ2-3; perhaps TRBD2 as D (5 bases). Trimming cost V 2 bases and J 1 base, with 10 bases left between them. The CDR3 length is 15 residues. Germline CDR1 and CDR2: MRHNA and SNTAGT. In nucleotides, the CDR3 is TGTGCCAGCAGTGACAAAGCGGATGGCACAGATACGCAGTATTTT. Protein product: CASSDKADGTDTQYF.

This sequence joins TRBV5-5 and TRBJ1-2; a possible D gene is TRBD1 (6 bases). Germline values: CDR1 SGHKS, CDR2 YYEKEE (reference sequence). The length of the CDR3 is 13 residues. The V gene lost 3 bases and the J gene lost 4 bases, with 10 bases spanning the gap. The CDR3 coding sequence is TGTGCCAGCAGCTCTACAGGGCTCTATGGCTACACCTTC. Its translation is CASSSTGLYGYTF.

The rearrangement joins TRBV10-3 to TRBJ1-4; 7 bases agree with TRBD1. The CDR3 is 13 amino acids. The J segment lost 3 bases and the V segment lost 10 bases, leaving 5 bases of the junction unmatched. Germline CDR1 reads ENHRY; CDR2 reads SYGVKD. CDR3 in amino acids: CASRDSSNEKLFF. The CDR3 coding sequence is TGTGCCAGCAGGGACAGCTCTAATGAAAAACTGTTTTTT.

The chain carries TRBV3-1 (or the pseudogene TRBV3-2) and TRBJ1-2; maybe TRBD1 (6 bases). The length of the CDR3 is 15 residues. V was pared by 3 bases and J by 2 bases, with 13 bases between. The V gene's germline CDR1 is LGHDT and CDR2 YNNKEL (reference sequence). The CDR3 is CASSHWRQANYGYTF. CDR3 coding DNA: TGTGCCAGCAGCCACTGGAGACAGGCGAACTATGGCTACACCTTC.

V is TRBV19 and J is TRBJ1-6, with D perhaps matching TRBD1 (6 bases). Looked up from germline, CDR1 is LNHDA and CDR2 is SQIVND (reference sequence). Between the trimmed V and J ends, which lost 3 bases and 7 bases, there was a span of 13 bases. The CDR3 has 15 residues. The CDR3 reads CASSIPGAPNSPLHF. The CDR3 nucleotides read TGTGCCAGTAGTATCCCAGGGGCTCCGAATTCACCCCTCCACTTT.

The chain carries TRBV12-3 or TRBV12-4 and TRBJ1-2; D ambiguous. The CDR3 runs to 11 residues. With 4 bases removed from V and 6 bases from J, the gap between germline ends came to 6 bases. CDR3 coding DNA: TGTGCCAGCAGTTACTCCCATGGCTACACCTTC. It is translated as CASSYSHGYTF.

The J gene is TRBJ2-5, the V gene TRBV7-7; 7 bases are a match to TRBD1. Trimming took 5 bases from V and 0 from J; bases not matched to a gene: 3. This CDR3 has 14 amino acids. Germline CDR1 reads SSHAT; CDR2 reads FNYEAQ (reference sequence). The DNA of the CDR3 is TGTGCCAGCAGCCCGGACAGGTACCAAGAGACCCAGTACTTC. It translates to CASSPDRYQETQYF.

The chain employs TRBV5-1 and TRBJ2-5; 9 positions agree with TRBD1. Germline CDR1 and CDR2: SGHRS and YFSETQ. This CDR3 is 14 amino acids long. V lost 0 bases, J lost 6 bases, and 3 bases stayed unmatched. The CDR3 DNA sequence: TGCGCCAGCAGCTTGGAGACAGGGGGACAGACCCAGTACTTC. Translating it yields CASSLETGGQTQYF.

This clone was detected only a few times. The CDR3, as DNA: TGTGCCAGCAGCAGACTAGCGGGGGGGCTCGTCGAGCAGTTCTTC. This sequence encodes CASSRLAGGLVEQFF. The chain couples TRBV6-5 to TRBJ2-1; 14 bases fit TRBD2. CDR1 is MNHEY and CDR2 is SVGAGI in the germline V gene. This CDR3 region has 15 residues. V shed 6 bases and J 10 bases; nucleotides not matched to a gene: 8.

V and J are TRBV5-1 and TRBJ2-7; D may be TRBD2 (5 bases). This CDR3 region has 18 residues. CDR1 and CDR2 (germline): SGHRS, YFSETQ. Trimming shortened V by 2 bases and J by 5 bases, and 26 bases separated the two germline ends. The DNA of the CDR3 is TGCGCCAGCAGCTTCTCGGCAGGACTCCCTTTCCGACCCCACGAGCAGTACTTC. This gives the protein CASSFSAGLPFRPHEQYF.

A remark on this clone: Other DNA sequences in this specimen translate into the identical CDR3. V and J are TRBV5-4 and TRBJ1-1, with 7 bases matching TRBD1. The CDR3 runs to 14 residues. From germline, CDR1 is SGHNT and CDR2 YYREEE (reference sequence). V shed 4 bases and J 1 base; nucleotides not matched to a gene: 4. CDR3 coding DNA: TGTGCCAGCAGCCTCCGGACAGGGAACACTGAAGCTTTCTTT. Translating gives CASSLRTGNTEAFF.

The chain recombines TRBV9 with TRBJ2-1; the match to TRBD2 covers 10 bases. This CDR3 contains 15 residues. Germline V gives CDR1 SGDLS, CDR2 YYNGEE. The trim removed 2 bases at V and 2 bases at J, leaving 1 base unmatched. The CDR3 DNA reads as TGTGCCAGCAGCGTTAGCGGGGGGACCTACAATGAGCAGTTCTTC. Encoded protein: CASSVSGGTYNEQFF.

CDR3: CASSPILYEQYF. The DNA of the CDR3 is TGTGCCAGCAGTCCCATTTTGTACGAGCAGTACTTC. The V call is TRBV2, the J call TRBJ2-7; D gene ambiguous. Germline V gives CDR1 SNHLY, CDR2 FYNNEI. The CDR3 has 12 amino acids. V was cut by 5 bases and J by 4 bases, with 9 bases left in between. Full variable domain (remainder filled in from reference TRBV2 and TRBJ2-7): EPEVTQTPSHQVTQMGQEVILRCVPISNHLYFYWYRQILGQKVEFLVSFYNNEISEKSEIFDDQFSVERPDGSNFTLKIRSTKLEDSAMYFCASSPILYEQYFGPGTRLTVT.

The gene calls are TRBV6-4 and TRBJ2-3, with D perhaps matching TRBD1 (6 bases). Germline CDR1 and CDR2: MRHNA and SNTAGT. The CDR3 extends over 15 amino acids. The germline V and J ends were trimmed by 5 bases and 6 bases, with 18 bases remaining between them. The CDR3 DNA follows: TGTGCCAGCAGTTCAGGGGACCATAGAGGGGATACGCAGTATTTT. Its translation: CASSSGDHRGDTQYF.

This rearrangement joins TRBV3-1 (or the pseudogene TRBV3-2) to TRBJ1-2, with D maybe TRBD1 (5 bases). This CDR3 region has 13 residues. In germline, CDR1 is LGHDT, CDR2 YNNKEL (reference sequence). V was clipped by 1 base and J by 7 bases, with 10 bases between them. For the CDR3, the DNA is TGTGCCAGCAGCCAAGTCCAGGGCAGTGGCTACACCTTC. Amino acids: CASSQVQGSGYTF.

The genes are TRBV15 and TRBJ1-5, with 8 bases that match TRBD1. The CDR3 runs 14 residues. V lost 3 bases, J lost 4 bases, and 2 bases stayed unmatched. Germline values: CDR1 LNHNV, CDR2 YYDKDF (reference sequence). In nucleotides, the CDR3 is TGTGCCACCAGCAGTAGACAGGGGAATCAGCCCCAGCATTTT. Encoded protein: CATSSRQGNQPQHF. Looking up the rest from reference TRBV15 and TRBJ1-5 gives the full variable domain: DAMVIQNPRYQVTQFGKPVTLSCSQTLNHNVMYWYQQKSSQAPKLLFHYYDKDFNNEADTPDNFQSRRPNTSFCFLDIRSPGLGDTAMYLCATSSRQGNQPQHFGDGTRLSIL.

The gene calls are TRBV12-3 or TRBV12-4 and TRBJ1-1; the D is unclear. The CDR3 spans 13 residues. V lost 1 base and J 0 bases, leaving 3 bases between the germline ends. Here the CDR3 DNA reads TGTGCCAGCAGTTTAGTCTTGAACACTGAAGCTTTCTTT. This translates into CASSLVLNTEAFF.

The chain recombines TRBV7-8 with TRBJ1-5, with a weak D call TRBD1 (5 bases). The germline V gene encodes CDR1 SGHVS and CDR2 FQNEAQ. Trimming pared 1 base from V and 1 base from J, leaving 5 bases between. This CDR3 region has 14 residues. The CDR3 loop reads CASSLGQSNQPQHF. CDR3 sequence (DNA): TGTGCCAGCAGCTTAGGACAGAGCAATCAGCCCCAGCATTTT.